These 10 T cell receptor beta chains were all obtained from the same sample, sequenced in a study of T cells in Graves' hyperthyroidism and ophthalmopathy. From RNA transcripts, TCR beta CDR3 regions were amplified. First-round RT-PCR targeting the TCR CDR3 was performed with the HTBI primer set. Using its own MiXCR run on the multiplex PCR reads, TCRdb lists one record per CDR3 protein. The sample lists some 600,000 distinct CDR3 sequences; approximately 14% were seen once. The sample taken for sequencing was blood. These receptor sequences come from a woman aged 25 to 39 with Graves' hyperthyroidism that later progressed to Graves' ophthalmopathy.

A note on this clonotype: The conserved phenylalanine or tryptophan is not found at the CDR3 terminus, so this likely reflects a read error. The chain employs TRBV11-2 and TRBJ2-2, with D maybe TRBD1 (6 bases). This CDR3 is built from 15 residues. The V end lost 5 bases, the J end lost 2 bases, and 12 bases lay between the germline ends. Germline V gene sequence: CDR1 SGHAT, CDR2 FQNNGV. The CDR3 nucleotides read TGTGCCAGCAGCCAGATCAGGGGAAACACCGGGGAGCTGTTTCTT. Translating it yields CASSQIRGNTGELFL.

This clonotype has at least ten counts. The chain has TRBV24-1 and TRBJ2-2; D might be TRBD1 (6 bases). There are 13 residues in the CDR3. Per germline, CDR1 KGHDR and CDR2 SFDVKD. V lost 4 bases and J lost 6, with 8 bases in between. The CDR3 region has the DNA TGTGCCACCAGTGAAGGGGGTCCCGGGGAGCTGTTTTTT. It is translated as CATSEGGPGELFF.

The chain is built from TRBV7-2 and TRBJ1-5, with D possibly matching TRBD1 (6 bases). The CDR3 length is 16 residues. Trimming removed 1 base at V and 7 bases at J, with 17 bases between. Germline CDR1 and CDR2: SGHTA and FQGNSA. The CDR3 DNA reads TGTGCCAGCAGCTTAGGGCACTCAGGGGAAGGACAGCCCCAGCATTTT. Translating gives CASSLGHSGEGQPQHF.

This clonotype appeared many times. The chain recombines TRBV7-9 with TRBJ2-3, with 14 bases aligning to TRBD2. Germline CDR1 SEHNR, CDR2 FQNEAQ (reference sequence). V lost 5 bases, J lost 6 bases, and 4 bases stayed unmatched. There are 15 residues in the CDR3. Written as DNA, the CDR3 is TGTGCCAGCAGCCGGGGACTAGCGGGAGCGGATACGCAGTATTTT. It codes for CASSRGLAGADTQYF.

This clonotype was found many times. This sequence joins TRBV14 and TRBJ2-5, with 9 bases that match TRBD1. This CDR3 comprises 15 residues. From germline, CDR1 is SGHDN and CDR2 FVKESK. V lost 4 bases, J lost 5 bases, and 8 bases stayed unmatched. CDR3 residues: CASSLWTGAEETQYF. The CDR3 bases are TGTGCCAGCAGCCTGTGGACAGGGGCGGAGGAGACCCAGTACTTC.

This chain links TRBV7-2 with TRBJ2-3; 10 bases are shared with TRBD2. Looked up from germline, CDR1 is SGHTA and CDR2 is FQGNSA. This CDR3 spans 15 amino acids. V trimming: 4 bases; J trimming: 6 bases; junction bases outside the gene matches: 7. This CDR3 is CASSSSGLAYDTQYF. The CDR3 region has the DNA TGTGCCAGCAGCTCGTCGGGACTAGCGTACGATACGCAGTATTTT.

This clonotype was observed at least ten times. The CDR3 DNA follows: TGTGCCAGCAGCTTACTTTCGAATGAGCAGTTCTTC. Translation: CASSLLSNEQFF. The chain carries TRBV11-2 and TRBJ2-1; D remains unclear. The germline CDR1 and CDR2 sequences are SGHAT and FQNNGV. Trimming removed 2 bases at V and 7 bases at J, with 6 bases between. The CDR3 extends over 12 amino acids.

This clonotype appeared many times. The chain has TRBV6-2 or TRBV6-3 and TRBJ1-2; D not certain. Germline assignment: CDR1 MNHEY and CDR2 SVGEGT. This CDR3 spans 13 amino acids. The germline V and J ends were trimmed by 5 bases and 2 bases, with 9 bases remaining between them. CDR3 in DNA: TGTGCCAGCAGTCATAAACGAAACTATGGCTACACCTTC. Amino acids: CASSHKRNYGYTF.

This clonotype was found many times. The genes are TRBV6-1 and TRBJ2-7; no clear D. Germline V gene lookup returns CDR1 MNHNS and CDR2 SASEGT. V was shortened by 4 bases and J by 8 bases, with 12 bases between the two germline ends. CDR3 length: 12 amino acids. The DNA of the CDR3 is TGTGCCAGCAGTGCCAGCAGTGGGCAGCAGTACTTC. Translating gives CASSASSGQQYF.

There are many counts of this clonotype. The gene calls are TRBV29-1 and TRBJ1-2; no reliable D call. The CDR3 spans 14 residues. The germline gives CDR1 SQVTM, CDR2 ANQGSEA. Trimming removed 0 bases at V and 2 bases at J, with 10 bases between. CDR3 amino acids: CSVEDRKGNYGYTF. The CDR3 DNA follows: TGCAGCGTTGAAGATCGGAAAGGGAACTATGGCTACACCTTC. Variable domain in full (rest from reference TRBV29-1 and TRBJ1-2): SAVISQKPSRDICQRGTSLTIQCQVDSQVTMMFWYRQQPGQSLTLIATANQGSEATYESGFVIDKFPISRPNLTFSTLTVSNMSPEDSSIYLCSVEDRKGNYGYTFGSGTRLTVV.